This TCR beta chain stems from a study of T cells after yellow fever vaccination. Whole-study findings and limits: The booster saw the reappearance of most primary-vaccination clones (approximately 96% CD4, around 88% CD8). A minor fraction of clonotypes spanned both CD4 and CD8 compartments.

The table lists this clonotype with a few counts. Its antigen remains unknown. The V end was cut by 4 bases, the J end by 5 bases, with 14 bases between. The CDR3 totals 14 residues. Germline V gene data show CDR1 as MNHEY and CDR2 as SVGEGT. TCRdb re-derived calls from the 5' RACE reads in MiXCR, one entry per CDR3 protein. The data contain some 220,000 distinct CDR3 sequences, roughly 3% of them singletons. The chain recombines TRBV6-2 or TRBV6-3 with TRBJ2-5, with TRBD2 as a possible D gene (6 bases). The sample here was CD4+ T cells sorted from PBMCs, taken 10 days after the yellow fever booster vaccination. This sequence originates from a man between 18 and 35 years old who received the YFV17D yellow fever vaccine. The CDR3 loop is CASSWDSPGETQYF. The CDR3, as DNA: TGTGCCAGCAGTTGGGACTCCCCGGGGGAGACCCAGTACTTC.